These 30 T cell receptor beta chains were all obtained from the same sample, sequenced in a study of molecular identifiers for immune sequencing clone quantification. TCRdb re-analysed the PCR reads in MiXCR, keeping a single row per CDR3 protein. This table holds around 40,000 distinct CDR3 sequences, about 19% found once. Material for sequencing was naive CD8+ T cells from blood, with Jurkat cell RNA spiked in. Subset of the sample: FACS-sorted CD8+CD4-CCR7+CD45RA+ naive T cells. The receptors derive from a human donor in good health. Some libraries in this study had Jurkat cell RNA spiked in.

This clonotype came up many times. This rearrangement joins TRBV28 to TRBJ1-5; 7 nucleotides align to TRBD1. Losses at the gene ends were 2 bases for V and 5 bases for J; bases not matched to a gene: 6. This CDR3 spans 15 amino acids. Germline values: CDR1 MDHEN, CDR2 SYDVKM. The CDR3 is CASSLETGRDQPQHF. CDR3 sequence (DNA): TGTGCCAGCAGTTTAGAGACAGGGCGGGATCAGCCCCAGCATTTT. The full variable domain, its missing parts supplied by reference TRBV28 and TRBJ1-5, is DVKVTQSSRYLVKRTGEKVFLECVQDMDHENMFWYRQDPGLGLRLIYFSYDVKMKEKGDIPEGYSVSREKKERFSLILESASTNQTSMYLCASSLETGRDQPQHFGDGTRLSIL.

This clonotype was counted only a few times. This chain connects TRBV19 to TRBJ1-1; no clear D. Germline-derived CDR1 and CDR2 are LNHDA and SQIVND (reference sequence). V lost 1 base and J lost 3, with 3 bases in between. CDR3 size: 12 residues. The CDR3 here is CASSIGHTEAFF. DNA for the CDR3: TGTGCCAGTAGTATAGGCCACACTGAAGCTTTCTTT. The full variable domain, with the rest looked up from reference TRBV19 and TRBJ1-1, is DGGITQSPKYLFRKEGQNVTLSCEQNLNHDAMYWYRQDPGQGLRLIYYSQIVNDFQKGDIAEGYSVSREKKESFPLTVTSAQKNPTAFYLCASSIGHTEAFFGQGTRLTVV.

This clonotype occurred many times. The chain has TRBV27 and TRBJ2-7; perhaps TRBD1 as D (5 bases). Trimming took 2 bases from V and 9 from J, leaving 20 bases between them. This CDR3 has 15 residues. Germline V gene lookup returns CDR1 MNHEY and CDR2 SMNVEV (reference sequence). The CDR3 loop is CASSLGTGLWFGQYF. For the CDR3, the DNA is TGTGCCAGCAGTTTAGGAACAGGCTTATGGTTCGGGCAGTACTTC.

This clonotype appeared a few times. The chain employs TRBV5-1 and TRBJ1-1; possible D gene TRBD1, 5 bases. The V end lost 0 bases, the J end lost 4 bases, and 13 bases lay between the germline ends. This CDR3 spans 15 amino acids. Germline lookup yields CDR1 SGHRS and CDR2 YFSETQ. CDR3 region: CASSLGVGRGTEAFF. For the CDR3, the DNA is TGCGCCAGCAGCTTGGGGGTGGGGAGGGGCACTGAAGCTTTCTTT.

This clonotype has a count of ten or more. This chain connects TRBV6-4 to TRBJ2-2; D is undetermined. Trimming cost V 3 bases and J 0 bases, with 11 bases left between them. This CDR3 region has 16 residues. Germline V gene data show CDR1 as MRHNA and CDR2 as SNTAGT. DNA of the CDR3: TGTGCCAGCAGTGAATTTACTGGCGCGAACACCGGGGAGCTGTTTTTT. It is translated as CASSEFTGANTGELFF.

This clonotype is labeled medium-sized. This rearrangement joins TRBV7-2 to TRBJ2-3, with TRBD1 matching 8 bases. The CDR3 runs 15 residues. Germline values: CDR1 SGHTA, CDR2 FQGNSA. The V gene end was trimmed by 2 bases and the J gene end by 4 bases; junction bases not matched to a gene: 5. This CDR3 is CASSLIQGAADTQYF. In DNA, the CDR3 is TGTGCCAGCAGCTTAATTCAGGGGGCTGCAGATACGCAGTATTTT. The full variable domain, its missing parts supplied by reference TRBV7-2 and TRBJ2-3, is GAGVSQSPSNKVTEKGKDVELRCDPISGHTALYWYRQSLGQGLEFLIYFQGNSAPDKSGLPSDRFSAERTGGSVSTLTIQRTQQEDSAVYLCASSLIQGAADTQYFGPGTRLTVL.

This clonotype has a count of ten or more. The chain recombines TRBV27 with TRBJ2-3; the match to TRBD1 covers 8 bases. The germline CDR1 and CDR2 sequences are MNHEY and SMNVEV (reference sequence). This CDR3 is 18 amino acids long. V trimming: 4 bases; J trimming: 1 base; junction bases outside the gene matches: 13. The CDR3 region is CASSYLARGRVGTDTQYF. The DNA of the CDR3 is TGTGCCAGCAGTTATTTGGCCAGGGGGCGGGTTGGCACAGATACGCAGTATTTT.

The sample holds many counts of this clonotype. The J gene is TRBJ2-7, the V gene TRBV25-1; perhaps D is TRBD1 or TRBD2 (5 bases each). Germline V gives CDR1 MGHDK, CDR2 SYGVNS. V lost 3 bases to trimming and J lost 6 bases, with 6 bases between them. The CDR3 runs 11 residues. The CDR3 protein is CASSDGGEQYF. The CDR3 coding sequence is TGTGCCAGCAGTGATGGGGGCGAGCAGTACTTC.

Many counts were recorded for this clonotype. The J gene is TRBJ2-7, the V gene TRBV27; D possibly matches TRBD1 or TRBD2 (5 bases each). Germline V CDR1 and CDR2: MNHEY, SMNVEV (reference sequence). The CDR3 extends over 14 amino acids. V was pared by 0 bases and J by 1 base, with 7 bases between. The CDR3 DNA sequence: TGTGCCAGCAGTTTATCTGGGACGTCCTACGAGCAGTACTTC. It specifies CASSLSGTSYEQYF.

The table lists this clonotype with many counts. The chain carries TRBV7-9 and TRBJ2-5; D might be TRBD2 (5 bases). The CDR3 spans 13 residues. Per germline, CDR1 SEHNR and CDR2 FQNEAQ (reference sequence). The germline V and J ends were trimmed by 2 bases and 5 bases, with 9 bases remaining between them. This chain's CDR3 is CASSLRPGETQYF. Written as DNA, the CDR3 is TGTGCCAGCAGCTTAAGGCCGGGGGAGACCCAGTACTTC.

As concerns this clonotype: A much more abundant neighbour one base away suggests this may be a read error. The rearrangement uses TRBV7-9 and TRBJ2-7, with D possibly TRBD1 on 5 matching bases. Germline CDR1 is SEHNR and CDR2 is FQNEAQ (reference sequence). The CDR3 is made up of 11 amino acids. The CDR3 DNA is TGTGCCCTCGGGCCAGGGCTCGAGCAGCACTTC. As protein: CALGPGLEQHF.

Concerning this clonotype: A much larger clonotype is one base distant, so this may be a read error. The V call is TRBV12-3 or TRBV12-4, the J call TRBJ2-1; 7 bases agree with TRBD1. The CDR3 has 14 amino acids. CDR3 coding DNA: TGTGCCGGCAGTTTTCCGGGACAGCAGAATGAGCAGTTCTTC. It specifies CAGSFPGQQNEQFF.

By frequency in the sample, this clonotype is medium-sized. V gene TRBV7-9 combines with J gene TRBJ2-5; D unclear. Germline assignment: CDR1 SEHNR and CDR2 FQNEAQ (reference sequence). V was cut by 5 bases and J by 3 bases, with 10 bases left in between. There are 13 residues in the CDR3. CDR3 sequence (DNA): TGTGCCAGCAGCGACGCCGTAAAAGAGACCCAGTACTTC. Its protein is CASSDAVKETQYF.

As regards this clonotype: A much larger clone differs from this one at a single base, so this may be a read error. The CDR3 loop is CASSQEGVVGLNEQLF. The CDR3 bases are TGTGCCAGCAGCCAAGAGGGAGTCGTTGGCCTAAATGAGCAGCTCTTC. The V and J genes are TRBV4-2 and TRBJ2-1; a possible D gene is TRBD2 (5 bases). Germline CDR1 LGHNA, CDR2 YNFKEQ. This CDR3 is 16 amino acids long.

DNA for the CDR3: TGTGCCAGCAGTGAGGTCTGGACAGGGGCCTACGAGCAGTACTTC. It translates to CASSEVWTGAYEQYF. The V call is TRBV2, the J call TRBJ2-7; 9 nucleotides match TRBD1. The CDR3 runs to 15 residues. The V gene's germline CDR1 is SNHLY and CDR2 FYNNEI. J lost 2 bases, V lost 3 bases, and 5 bases had no gene match. Drawing the rest from reference TRBV2 and TRBJ2-7, the complete variable domain is EPEVTQTPSHQVTQMGQEVILRCVPISNHLYFYWYRQILGQKVEFLVSFYNNEISEKSEIFDDQFSVERPDGSNFTLKIRSTKLEDSAMYFCASSEVWTGAYEQYFGPGTRLTVT.

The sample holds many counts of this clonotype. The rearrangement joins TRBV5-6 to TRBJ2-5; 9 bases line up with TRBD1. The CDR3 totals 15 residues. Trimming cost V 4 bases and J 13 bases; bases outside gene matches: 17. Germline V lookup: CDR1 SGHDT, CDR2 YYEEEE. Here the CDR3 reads CASSGPGQGHPDMYF. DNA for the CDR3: TGTGCCAGCAGCGGGCCGGGACAGGGCCACCCGGATATGTACTTC.

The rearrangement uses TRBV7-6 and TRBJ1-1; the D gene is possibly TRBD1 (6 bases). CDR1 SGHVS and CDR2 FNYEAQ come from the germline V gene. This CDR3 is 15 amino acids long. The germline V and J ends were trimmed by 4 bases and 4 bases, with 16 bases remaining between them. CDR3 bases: TGTGCCAGCAGCTCCGTACAGGGTGGGACCACTGAAGCTTTCTTT. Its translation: CASSSVQGGTTEAFF.

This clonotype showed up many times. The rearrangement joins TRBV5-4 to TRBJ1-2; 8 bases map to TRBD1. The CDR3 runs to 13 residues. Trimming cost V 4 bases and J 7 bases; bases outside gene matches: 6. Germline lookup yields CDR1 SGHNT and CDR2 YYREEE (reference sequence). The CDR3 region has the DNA TGTGCCAGCAGCACCCAGGGGGCTCTTGGCTACACCTTC. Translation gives CASSTQGALGYTF.

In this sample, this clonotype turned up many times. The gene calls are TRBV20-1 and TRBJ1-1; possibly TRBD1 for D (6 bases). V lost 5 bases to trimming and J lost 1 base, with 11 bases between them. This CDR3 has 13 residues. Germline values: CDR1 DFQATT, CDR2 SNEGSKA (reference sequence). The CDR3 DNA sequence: TGCAGTGCTCCCGGGACAACGAACACTGAAGCTTTCTTT. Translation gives CSAPGTTNTEAFF.

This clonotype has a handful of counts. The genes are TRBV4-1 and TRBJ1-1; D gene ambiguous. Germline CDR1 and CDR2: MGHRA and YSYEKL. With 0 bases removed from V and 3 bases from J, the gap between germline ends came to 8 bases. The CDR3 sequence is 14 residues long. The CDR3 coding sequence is TGCGCCAGCAGCCAAGATATCACCTACACTGAAGCTTTCTTT. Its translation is CASSQDITYTEAFF.

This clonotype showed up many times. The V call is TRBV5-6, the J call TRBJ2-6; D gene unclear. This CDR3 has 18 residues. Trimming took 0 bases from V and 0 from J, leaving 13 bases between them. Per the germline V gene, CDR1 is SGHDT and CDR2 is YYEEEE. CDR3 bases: TGTGCCAGCAGCTTGGACAGCCACATCAACTCTGGGGCCAACGTCCTGACTTTC. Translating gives CASSLDSHINSGANVLTF.

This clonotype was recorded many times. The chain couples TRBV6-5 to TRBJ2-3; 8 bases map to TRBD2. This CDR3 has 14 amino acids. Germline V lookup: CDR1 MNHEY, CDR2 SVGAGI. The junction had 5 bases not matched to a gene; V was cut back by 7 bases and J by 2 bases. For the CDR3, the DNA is TGTGCCAGCACCTCACTAGCGGACACAGATACGCAGTATTTT. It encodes CASTSLADTDTQYF.

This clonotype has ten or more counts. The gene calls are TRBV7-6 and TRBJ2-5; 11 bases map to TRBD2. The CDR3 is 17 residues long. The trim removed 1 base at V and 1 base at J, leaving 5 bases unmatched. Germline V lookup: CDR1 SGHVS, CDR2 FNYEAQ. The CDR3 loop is CASSLEASGRSQETQYF. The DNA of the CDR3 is TGTGCCAGCAGCTTAGAAGCTAGCGGGAGGTCCCAAGAGACCCAGTACTTC. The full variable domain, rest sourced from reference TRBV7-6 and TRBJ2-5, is GAGVSQSPRYKVTKRGQDVALRCDPISGHVSLYWYRQALGQGPEFLTYFNYEAQQDKSGLPNDRFSAERPEGSISTLTIQRTEQRDSAMYRCASSLEASGRSQETQYFGPGTRLLVL.

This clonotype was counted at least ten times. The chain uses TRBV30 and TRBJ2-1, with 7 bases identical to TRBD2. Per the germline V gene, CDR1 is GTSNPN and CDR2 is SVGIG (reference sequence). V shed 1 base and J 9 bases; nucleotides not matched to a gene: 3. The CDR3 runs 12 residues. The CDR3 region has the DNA TGTGCCTGGAGTGGACTAGCCCTTGAGCAGTTCTTC. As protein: CAWSGLALEQFF. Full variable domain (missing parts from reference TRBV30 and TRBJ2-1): SQTIHQWPATLVQPVGSPLSLECTVEGTSNPNLYWYRQAAGRGLQLLFYSVGIGQISSEVPQNLSASRPQDRQFILSSKKLLLSDSGFYLCAWSGLALEQFFGPGTRLTVL.

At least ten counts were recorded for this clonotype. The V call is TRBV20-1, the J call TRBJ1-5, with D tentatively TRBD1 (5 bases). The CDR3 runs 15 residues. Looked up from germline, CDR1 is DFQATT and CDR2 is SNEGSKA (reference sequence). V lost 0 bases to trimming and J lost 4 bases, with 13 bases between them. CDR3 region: CSAREDRIFNQPQHF. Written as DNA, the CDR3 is TGCAGTGCTAGAGAAGACAGAATTTTTAATCAGCCCCAGCATTTT.

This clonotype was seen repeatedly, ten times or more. The DNA of the CDR3 is TGTGCCAGCAGCCTTACCGGGACTGGCGGGGAGCTGTTTTTT. Amino acid sequence: CASSLTGTGGELFF. The chain recombines TRBV25-1 with TRBJ2-2; D might be TRBD2 (6 bases). The CDR3 has 14 amino acids. Germline V gives CDR1 MGHDK, CDR2 SYGVNS. Trimming removed 6 bases at V and 7 bases at J, with 15 bases between.

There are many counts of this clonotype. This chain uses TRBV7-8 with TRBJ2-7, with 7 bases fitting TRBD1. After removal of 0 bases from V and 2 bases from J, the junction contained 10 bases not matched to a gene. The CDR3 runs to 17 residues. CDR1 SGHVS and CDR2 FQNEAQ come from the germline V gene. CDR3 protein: CASSLAVGRGFAYEQYF. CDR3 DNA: TGTGCCAGCAGCTTAGCGGTCGGCAGGGGGTTCGCCTACGAGCAGTACTTC.

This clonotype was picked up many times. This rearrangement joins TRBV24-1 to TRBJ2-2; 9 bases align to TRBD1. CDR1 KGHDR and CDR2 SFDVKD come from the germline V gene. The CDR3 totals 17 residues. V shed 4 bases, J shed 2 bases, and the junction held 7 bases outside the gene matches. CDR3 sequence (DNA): TGTGCCACCAGTGAAATTACAGGGGGCGATAACACCGGGGAGCTGTTTTTT. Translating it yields CATSEITGGDNTGELFF.

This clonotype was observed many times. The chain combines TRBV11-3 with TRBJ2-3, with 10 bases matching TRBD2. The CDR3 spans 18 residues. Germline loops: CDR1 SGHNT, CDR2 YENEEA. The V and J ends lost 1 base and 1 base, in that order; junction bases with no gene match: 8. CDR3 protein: CASSLVVTSGYGTDTQYF. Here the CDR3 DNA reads TGTGCCAGCAGCTTAGTGGTGACTAGCGGGTACGGCACAGATACGCAGTATTTT. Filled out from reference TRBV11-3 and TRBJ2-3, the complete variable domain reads EAGVVQSPRYKIIEKKQPVAFWCNPISGHNTLYWYLQNLGQGPELLIRYENEEAVDDSQLPKDRFSAERLKGVDSTLKIQPAELGDSAVYLCASSLVVTSGYGTDTQYFGPGTRLTVL.

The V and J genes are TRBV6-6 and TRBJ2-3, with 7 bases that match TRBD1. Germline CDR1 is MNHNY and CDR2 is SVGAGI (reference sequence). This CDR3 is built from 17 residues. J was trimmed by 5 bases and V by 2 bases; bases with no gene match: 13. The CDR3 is CASSYVVGQEQRDTQYF. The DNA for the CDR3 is TGTGCCAGCAGTTACGTAGTCGGACAGGAGCAGAGAGATACGCAGTATTTT.